This passage covers 18 T cell receptor beta chains from one sample sequenced in a study of blood T cell repertoires in COVID-19. Generated by immunoSEQ multiplex PCR, the TCRdb table keeps only in-frame clones and is missing some. Of roughly 350,000 clones in the sample, about 93% were seen once. The sequencing input was peripheral blood. The receptors stem from a woman between 18 and 29 years old who had recovered from COVID-19.

V gene TRBV4-3 combines with J gene TRBJ1-4; 8 bases map to TRBD1. J lost 5 bases, V lost 3 bases, and 11 bases had no gene match. The CDR3 length is 17 residues. CDR1 and CDR2 (germline): LGHNA, YSLEER. Here the CDR3 reads CASSQAPGHRGNEKLFF. As DNA, the CDR3 is TGCGCCAGCAGCCAGGCCCCTGGGCACAGGGGGAATGAAAAACTGTTTTTT.

This rearrangement joins TRBV27 to TRBJ2-3; perhaps TRBD2 as D (5 bases). The germline V and J ends were trimmed by 1 base and 0 bases, with 8 bases remaining between them. The germline CDR1 and CDR2 sequences are MNHEY and SMNVEV (reference sequence). The CDR3 sequence is 15 residues long. The CDR3 spells CASSLFGGSTDTQYF. The CDR3 DNA reads as TGTGCCAGCAGTTTATTTGGCGGGAGCACAGATACGCAGTATTTT.

This chain connects TRBV10-3 to TRBJ2-2; D not resolved. Trimming took off 3 bases at V and 7 bases at J, with 3 bases between the two ends. Germline-derived CDR1 and CDR2 are ENHRY and SYGVKD. The CDR3 is 11 amino acids. This CDR3 reads CAISDGGELFF. CDR3 nucleotides: TGTGCCATCAGTGACGGCGGGGAGCTGTTTTTT.

This clone has only one observation. The J gene is TRBJ2-1, the V gene TRBV5-1; 12 nucleotides line up with TRBD1. V was pared by 1 base and J by 7 bases, with 3 bases of the junction left unmatched. Looked up from germline, CDR1 is SGHRS and CDR2 is YFSETQ. This CDR3 is 15 amino acids long. The CDR3 region has the DNA TGCGCCAGCAGCTTGAGGGACAGGGGGCAGAATGAGCAGTTCTTC. Residues: CASSLRDRGQNEQFF.

The rearrangement uses TRBV10-3 and TRBJ1-2, with D maybe TRBD1 (5 bases). The CDR3 has 12 residues. V gave up 6 bases and J gave up 2 bases, with 7 bases separating them. The germline V gene has CDR1 ENHRY and CDR2 SYGVKD. The CDR3 region has the DNA TGTGCCATCAGCAGACAGAACTATGGCTACACCTTC. Protein: CAISRQNYGYTF.

The chain employs TRBV14 and TRBJ2-1; 11 bases are shared with TRBD2. The CDR3 spans 14 residues. The J segment lost 7 bases and the V segment lost 1 base, leaving 0 bases of the junction unmatched. Per the germline V gene, CDR1 is SGHDN and CDR2 is FVKESK. The CDR3 loop is CASSQGLAGNEQFF. The CDR3 region has the DNA TGTGCCAGCAGCCAAGGACTAGCGGGAAATGAGCAGTTCTTC. Based on the CDR3 plus reference TRBV14 and TRBJ2-1, the full variable domain is EAGVTQFPSHSVIEKGQTVTLRCDPISGHDNLYWYRRVMGKEIKFLLHFVKESKQDESGMPNNRFLAERTGGTYSTLKVQPAELEDSGVYFCASSQGLAGNEQFFGPGTRLTVL.

The chain joins TRBV5-1 to TRBJ2-3; 12 positions match TRBD2. This CDR3 is 15 amino acids long. The V gene's germline CDR1 is SGHRS and CDR2 YFSETQ. The trim removed 4 bases at V and 6 bases at J, leaving 6 bases unmatched. CDR3 region: CASSPSSGRGDTQYF. CDR3 in DNA: TGCGCCAGCAGCCCATCTAGCGGGAGGGGGGATACGCAGTATTTT.

The J gene is TRBJ2-2, the V gene TRBV2; TRBD2 matches 11 bases. In germline, CDR1 is SNHLY, CDR2 FYNNEI. The CDR3 totals 16 residues. J gave up 1 base and V 7 bases, and 5 bases lay outside the gene matches. The CDR3 coding sequence is TGTGCCAGCACCGGGACTAGCGGAGAGAACACCGGGGAGCTGTTTTTT. Its protein product is CASTGTSGENTGELFF.

This clone was observed once. CDR3: CASSFSWTGNTEAFF. The CDR3 bases are TGTGCCAGCAGTTTTAGCTGGACTGGGAACACTGAAGCTTTCTTT. This chain uses TRBV27 with TRBJ1-1; D remains unclear. This CDR3 has 15 residues. Trimming left V 3 bases short and J 1 base short, with 12 bases between. The V gene's germline CDR1 is MNHEY and CDR2 SMNVEV (reference sequence).

This clone was seen once. V gene TRBV30 combines with J gene TRBJ1-1; D is uncertain. V shed 1 base and J shed 10 bases, with 10 bases lying between them. The CDR3 runs to 11 residues. CDR1 is GTSNPN, CDR2 SVGIG, per germline (reference sequence). The CDR3, as DNA: TGTGCCTGGAGTGGTCGGTTGAGAGCTTTCTTT. It encodes CAWSGRLRAFF.

CDR3 in amino acids: CASSWDTQRPTNEQFF. CDR3 bases: TGTGCCAGCAGTTGGGACACGCAGAGACCTACAAATGAGCAGTTCTTC. The J gene is TRBJ2-1, the V gene TRBV2; tentatively, D is TRBD1 (6 bases). CDR1 and CDR2 (germline): SNHLY, FYNNEI. The V end was cut by 5 bases, the J end by 7 bases, with 21 bases between. This CDR3 contains 16 residues.

This clone was found a few times. The V gene is TRBV7-9, the J gene TRBJ1-1; TRBD1 might be the D (5 bases). V dropped 5 bases and J dropped 5 bases, with 9 bases sitting between them. The CDR3 has 12 residues. In germline, CDR1 is SEHNR, CDR2 FQNEAQ (reference sequence). In DNA form, the CDR3 reads TGTGCCAGCAGCCCCAGACAGACTGAAGCTTTCTTT. Amino acid sequence: CASSPRQTEAFF.

V is TRBV29-1 and J is TRBJ2-1, with 11 bases fitting TRBD2. The CDR3 runs 14 residues. The trim removed 4 bases at V and 10 bases at J, leaving 9 bases unmatched. Germline CDR1 is SQVTM and CDR2 is ANQGSEA. The CDR3 is CSVAGTSGLREQFF. DNA for the CDR3: TGCAGCGTTGCGGGGACTAGCGGACTTAGGGAGCAGTTCTTC.

The V call is TRBV19, the J call TRBJ1-1; D may be TRBD1 (6 bases). The CDR3 is made up of 14 amino acids. The germline CDR1 and CDR2 sequences are LNHDA and SQIVND (reference sequence). V was shortened by 7 bases and J by 5 bases, with 17 bases between the two germline ends. The DNA of the CDR3 is TGTGCCAGTACGGGCAGGGGTGCGTCGACTGAAGCTTTCTTT. It yields the protein CASTGRGASTEAFF.

The genes are TRBV5-4 and TRBJ2-5; maybe TRBD1 (6 bases). Germline V CDR1 and CDR2: SGHNT, YYREEE (reference sequence). Trimming removed 4 bases at V and 5 bases at J, with 15 bases between. The CDR3 has 14 amino acids. CDR3 DNA: TGTGCCAGCAGCACCCGGACAGTGCGGGAGACCCAGTACTTC. The encoded protein is CASSTRTVRETQYF.

V and J are TRBV7-9 and TRBJ2-5; D gene ambiguous. The CDR3 runs to 12 residues. Germline CDR1 and CDR2: SEHNR and FQNEAQ (reference sequence). V was clipped by 4 bases and J by 2 bases, with 5 bases between them. The CDR3 DNA follows: TGTGCCAGCAGCTGGGCGCAAGAGACCCAGTACTTC. It is translated as CASSWAQETQYF. Full variable domain (rest looked up from reference TRBV7-9 and TRBJ2-5): DTGVSQNPRHKITKRGQNVTFRCDPISEHNRLYWYRQTLGQGPEFLTYFQNEAQLEKSRLLSDRFSAERPKGSFSTLEIQRTEQGDSAMYLCASSWAQETQYFGPGTRLLVL.

This chain connects TRBV7-9 to TRBJ1-4, with D unclear. CDR1 and CDR2 from the germline V gene are SEHNR and FQNEAQ (reference sequence). The CDR3 covers 10 residues. V was clipped by 8 bases and J by 7 bases, with 5 bases between them. CDR3 DNA sequence: TGTGCCAGCTCGGGTGAAAAACTGTTTTTT. This gives the protein CASSGEKLFF.

This clone was counted a single time. The chain has TRBV27 and TRBJ2-1; 9 nucleotides match TRBD2. V was clipped by 5 bases and J by 7 bases; unmatched bases: 6. Germline CDR1 and CDR2: MNHEY and SMNVEV (reference sequence). The CDR3 extends over 14 amino acids. The CDR3 DNA sequence: TGTGCCAGCAGTAGGCGGGAGGGCCATAATGAGCAGTTCTTC. Translating it yields CASSRREGHNEQFF.